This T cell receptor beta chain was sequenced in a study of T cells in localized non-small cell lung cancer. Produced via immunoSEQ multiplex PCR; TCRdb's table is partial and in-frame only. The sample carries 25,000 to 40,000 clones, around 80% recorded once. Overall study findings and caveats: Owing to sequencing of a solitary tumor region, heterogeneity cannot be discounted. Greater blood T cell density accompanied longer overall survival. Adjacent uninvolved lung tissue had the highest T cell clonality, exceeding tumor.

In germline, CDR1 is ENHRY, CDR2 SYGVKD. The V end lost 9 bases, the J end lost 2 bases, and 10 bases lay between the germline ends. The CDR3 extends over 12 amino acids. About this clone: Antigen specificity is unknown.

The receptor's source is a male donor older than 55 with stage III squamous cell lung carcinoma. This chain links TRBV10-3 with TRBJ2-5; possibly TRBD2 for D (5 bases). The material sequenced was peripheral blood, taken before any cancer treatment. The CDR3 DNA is TGTGCCATTGGACTCTCGCAAGAGACCCAGTACTTC. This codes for CAIGLSQETQYF.